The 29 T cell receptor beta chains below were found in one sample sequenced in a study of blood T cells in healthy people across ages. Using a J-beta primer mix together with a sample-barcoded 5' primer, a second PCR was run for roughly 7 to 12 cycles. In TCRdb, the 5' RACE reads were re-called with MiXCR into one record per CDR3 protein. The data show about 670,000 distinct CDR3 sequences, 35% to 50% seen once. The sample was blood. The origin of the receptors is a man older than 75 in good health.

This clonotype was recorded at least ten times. The CDR3 nucleotides read TGCAGCGTTGAACCCGGGACAGGGACAGATACGCAGTATTTT. This encodes CSVEPGTGTDTQYF. The V gene is TRBV29-1, the J gene TRBJ2-3; 9 bases agree with TRBD1. Looked up from germline, CDR1 is SQVTM and CDR2 is ANQGSEA. The CDR3 length is 14 residues. J lost 3 bases, V lost 2 bases, and 3 bases had no gene match.

In DNA form, the CDR3 reads TGCAGTGCTCAACGCGGGCAGGGGTTCAATCAGCCCCAGCATTTT. Its translation is CSAQRGQGFNQPQHF. This chain uses TRBV20-1 with TRBJ1-5; D is perhaps TRBD1 (6 bases). CDR1 is DFQATT, CDR2 SNEGSKA, per germline (reference sequence). Trimming stripped 5 bases from V and 3 bases from J, with 17 bases between. This CDR3 comprises 15 residues.

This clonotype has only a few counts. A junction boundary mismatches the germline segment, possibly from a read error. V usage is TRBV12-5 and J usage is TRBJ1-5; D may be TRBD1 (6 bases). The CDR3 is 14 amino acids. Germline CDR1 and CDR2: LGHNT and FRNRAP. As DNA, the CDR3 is TGTGCCAGTGGCAGGTGGGGGCCTAATCAGCCCCAGCATTTT. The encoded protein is CASGRWGPNQPQHF.

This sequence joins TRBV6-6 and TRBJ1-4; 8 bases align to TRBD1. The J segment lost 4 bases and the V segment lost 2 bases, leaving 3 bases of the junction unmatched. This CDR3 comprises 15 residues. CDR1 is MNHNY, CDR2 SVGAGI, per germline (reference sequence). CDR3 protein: CASSYAGGGNEKLFF. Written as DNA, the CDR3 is TGTGCCAGCAGTTACGCAGGGGGCGGTAATGAAAAACTGTTTTTT.

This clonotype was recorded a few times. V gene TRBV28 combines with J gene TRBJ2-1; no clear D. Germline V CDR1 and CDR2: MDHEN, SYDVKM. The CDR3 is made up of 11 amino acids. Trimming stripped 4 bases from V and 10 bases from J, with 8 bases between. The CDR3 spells CASSYVTEQFF. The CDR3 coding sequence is TGTGCCAGCAGTTACGTAACGGAGCAGTTCTTC.

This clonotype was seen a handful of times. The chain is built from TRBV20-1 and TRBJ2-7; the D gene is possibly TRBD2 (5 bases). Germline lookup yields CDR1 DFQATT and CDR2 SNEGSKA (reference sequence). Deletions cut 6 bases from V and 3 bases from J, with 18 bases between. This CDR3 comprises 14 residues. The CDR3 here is CSAKTNFGVYEQYF. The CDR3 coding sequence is TGCAGTGCGAAGACTAATTTCGGTGTCTACGAGCAGTACTTC.

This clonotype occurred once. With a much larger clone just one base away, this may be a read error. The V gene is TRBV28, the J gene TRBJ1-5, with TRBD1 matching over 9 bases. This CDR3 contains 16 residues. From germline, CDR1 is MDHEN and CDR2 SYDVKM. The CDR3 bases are TGTGCCAGCAGTTCCAGGGACAGGGAAACGTCTCAGCCCCGGCATTTT. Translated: CASSSRDRETSQPRHF. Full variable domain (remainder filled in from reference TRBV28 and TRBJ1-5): DVKVTQSSRYLVKRTGEKVFLECVQDMDHENMFWYRQDPGLGLRLIYFSYDVKMKEKGDIPEGYSVSREKKERFSLILESASTNQTSMYLCASSSRDRETSQPRHFGDGTRLSIL.

In DNA form, the CDR3 reads TGTGCCAGCAGCCCGCAGCACATGGTCCCCCCAGATACGCAGTATTTT. Amino acids: CASSPQHMVPPDTQYF. The chain carries TRBV7-9 and TRBJ2-3; D ambiguous. This CDR3 contains 16 residues. The germline gives CDR1 SEHNR, CDR2 FQNEAQ (reference sequence). V lost 5 bases, J lost 4 bases, and 19 bases lay in between.

The CDR3 is CSVGGGEAEAFF. CDR3 sequence (DNA): TGCAGCGTTGGGGGTGGGGAGGCTGAAGCTTTCTTT. The genes are TRBV29-1 and TRBJ1-1; D is undetermined. This CDR3 is built from 12 residues. V was shortened by 4 bases and J by 6 bases, with 12 bases between the two germline ends. Germline V gene sequence: CDR1 SQVTM, CDR2 ANQGSEA.

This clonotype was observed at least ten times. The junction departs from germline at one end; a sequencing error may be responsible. The DNA of the CDR3 is TGCGCCAGCAGCTTGCAGGGTGGCACAGATACGCAGTATTTT. It translates to CASSLQGGTDTQYF. The rearrangement uses TRBV7-2 and TRBJ2-3, with D possibly TRBD1 on 5 matching bases. CDR3 length: 14 residues. Germline V gene data show CDR1 as SGHTA and CDR2 as FQGNSA.

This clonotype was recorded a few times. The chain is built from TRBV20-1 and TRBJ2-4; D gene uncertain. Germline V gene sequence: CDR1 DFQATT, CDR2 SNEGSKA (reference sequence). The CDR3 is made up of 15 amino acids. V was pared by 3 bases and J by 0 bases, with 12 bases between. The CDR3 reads CSASPPDKAKNIQYF. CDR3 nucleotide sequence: TGCAGTGCTAGTCCCCCCGACAAAGCCAAAAACATTCAGTACTTC.

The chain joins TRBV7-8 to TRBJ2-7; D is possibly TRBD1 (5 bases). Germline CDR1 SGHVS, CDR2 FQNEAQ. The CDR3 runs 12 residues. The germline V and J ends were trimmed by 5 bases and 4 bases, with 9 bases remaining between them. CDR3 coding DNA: TGTGCCAGCAGCGGCAGGGTTTACGAGCAGTACTTC. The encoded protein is CASSGRVYEQYF.

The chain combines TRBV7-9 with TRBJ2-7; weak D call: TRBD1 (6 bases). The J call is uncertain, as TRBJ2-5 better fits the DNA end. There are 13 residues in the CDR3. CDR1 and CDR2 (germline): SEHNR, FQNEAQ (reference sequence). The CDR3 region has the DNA TGTGCCAGCAGACCGACAGGATTTGAGACCCAGTACTTC. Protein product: CASRPTGFETQYF.

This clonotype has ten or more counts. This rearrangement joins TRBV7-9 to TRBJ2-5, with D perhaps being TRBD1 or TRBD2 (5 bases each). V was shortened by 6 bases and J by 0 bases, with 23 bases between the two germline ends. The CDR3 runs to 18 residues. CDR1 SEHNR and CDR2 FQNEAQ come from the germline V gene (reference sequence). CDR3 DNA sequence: TGTGCCAGCAGTTTTTCCCCGGGACCGCGATCGTACCAAGAGACCCAGTACTTC. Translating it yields CASSFSPGPRSYQETQYF.

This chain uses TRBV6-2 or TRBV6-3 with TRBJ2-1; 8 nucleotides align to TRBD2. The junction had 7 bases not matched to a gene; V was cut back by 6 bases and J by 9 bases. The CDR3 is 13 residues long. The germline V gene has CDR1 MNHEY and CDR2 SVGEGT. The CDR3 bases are TGTGCCAGCAGCCGTAGCGGGATCGGTGAGCAGTTCTTC. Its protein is CASSRSGIGEQFF.

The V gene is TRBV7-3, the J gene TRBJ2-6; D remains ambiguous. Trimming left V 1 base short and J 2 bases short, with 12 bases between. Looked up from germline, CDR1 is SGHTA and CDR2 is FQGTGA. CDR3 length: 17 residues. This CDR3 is CASSLRAISTGANVLTF. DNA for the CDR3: TGTGCCAGCAGCTTAAGGGCTATCTCTACTGGGGCCAACGTCCTGACTTTC. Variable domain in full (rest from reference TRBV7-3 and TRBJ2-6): GAGVSQTPSNKVTEKGKYVELRCDPISGHTALYWYRQSLGQGPEFLIYFQGTGAADDSGLPNDRFFAVRPEGSVSTLKIQRTERGDSAVYLCASSLRAISTGANVLTFGAGSRLTVL.

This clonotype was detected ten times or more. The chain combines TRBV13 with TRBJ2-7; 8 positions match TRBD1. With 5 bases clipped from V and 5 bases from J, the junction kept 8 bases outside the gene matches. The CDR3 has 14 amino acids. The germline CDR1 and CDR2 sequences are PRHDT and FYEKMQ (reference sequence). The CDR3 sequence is CASSRGQAIHEQYF. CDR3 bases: TGTGCCAGCAGCCGGGGACAGGCGATCCACGAGCAGTACTTC.

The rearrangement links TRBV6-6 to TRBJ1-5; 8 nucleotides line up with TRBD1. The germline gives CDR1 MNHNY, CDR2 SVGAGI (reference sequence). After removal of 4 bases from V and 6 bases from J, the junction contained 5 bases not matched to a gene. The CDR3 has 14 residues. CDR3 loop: CASSSQGAPQPQHF. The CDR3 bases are TGTGCCAGCAGTTCGCAGGGGGCTCCTCAGCCCCAGCATTTT.

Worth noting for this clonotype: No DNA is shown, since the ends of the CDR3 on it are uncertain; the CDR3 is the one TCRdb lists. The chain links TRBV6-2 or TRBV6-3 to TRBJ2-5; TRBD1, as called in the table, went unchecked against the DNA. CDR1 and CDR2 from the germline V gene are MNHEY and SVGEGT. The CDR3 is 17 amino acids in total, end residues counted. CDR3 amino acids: CASSYEVRARVQETQYF.

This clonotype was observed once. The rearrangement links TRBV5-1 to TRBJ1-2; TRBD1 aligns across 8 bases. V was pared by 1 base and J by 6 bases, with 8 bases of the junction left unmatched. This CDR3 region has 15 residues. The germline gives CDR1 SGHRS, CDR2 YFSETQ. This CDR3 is CASSLPTGGQDGYTF. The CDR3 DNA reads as TGCGCCAGCAGCTTGCCTACAGGGGGGCAGGATGGCTACACCTTC.

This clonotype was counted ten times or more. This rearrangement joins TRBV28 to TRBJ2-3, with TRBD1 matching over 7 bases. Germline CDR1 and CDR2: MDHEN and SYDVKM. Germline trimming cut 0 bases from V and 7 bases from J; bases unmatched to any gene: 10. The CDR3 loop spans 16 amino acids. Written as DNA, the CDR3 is TGTGCCAGCAGTTTATGGGACACTACACAGGGGCATACGCAGTATTTT. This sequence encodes CASSLWDTTQGHTQYF. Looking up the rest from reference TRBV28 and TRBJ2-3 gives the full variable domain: DVKVTQSSRYLVKRTGEKVFLECVQDMDHENMFWYRQDPGLGLRLIYFSYDVKMKEKGDIPEGYSVSREKKERFSLILESASTNQTSMYLCASSLWDTTQGHTQYFGPGTRLTVL.

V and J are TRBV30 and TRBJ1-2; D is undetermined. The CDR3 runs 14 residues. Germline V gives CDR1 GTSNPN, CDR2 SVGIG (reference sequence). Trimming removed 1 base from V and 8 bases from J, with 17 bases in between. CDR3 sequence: CAWSGNLGLQGYTF. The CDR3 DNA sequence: TGTGCCTGGAGTGGGAATTTAGGGTTACAGGGCTACACCTTC.

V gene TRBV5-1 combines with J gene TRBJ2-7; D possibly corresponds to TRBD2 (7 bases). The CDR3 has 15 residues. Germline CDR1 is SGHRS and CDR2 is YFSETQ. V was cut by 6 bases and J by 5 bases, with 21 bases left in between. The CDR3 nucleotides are TGCGCCAGCACCCCGGGGGGCAGGGTTCTCGACGAGCAGTACTTC. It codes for CASTPGGRVLDEQYF.

DNA for the CDR3: TGCAGTGCTTTTCCTAGCGGGAGGGCCTTTAATGAGCAGTTCTTC. It yields the protein CSAFPSGRAFNEQFF. The genes are TRBV20-1 and TRBJ2-1; 12 bases agree with TRBD2. The CDR3 consists of 15 residues. The trim removed 5 bases at V and 7 bases at J, leaving 9 bases unmatched. Germline lookup yields CDR1 DFQATT and CDR2 SNEGSKA (reference sequence).

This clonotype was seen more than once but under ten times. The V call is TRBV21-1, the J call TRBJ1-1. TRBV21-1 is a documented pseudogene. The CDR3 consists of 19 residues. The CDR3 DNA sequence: TGTGCCAGCACGCACGAGTTCTGGGTCGTCGTGGGGTGTGACGTTGAAGCTTTCTTT. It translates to CASTHEFWVVVGCDVEAFF.

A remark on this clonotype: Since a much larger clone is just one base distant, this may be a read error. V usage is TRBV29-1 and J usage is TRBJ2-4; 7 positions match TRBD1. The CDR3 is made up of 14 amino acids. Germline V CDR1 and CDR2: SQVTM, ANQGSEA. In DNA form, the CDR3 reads TGCAGCGTTAAAGAGGGGGCGATAGGGAACATTCAGTACTTC. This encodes CSVKEGAIGNIQYF.

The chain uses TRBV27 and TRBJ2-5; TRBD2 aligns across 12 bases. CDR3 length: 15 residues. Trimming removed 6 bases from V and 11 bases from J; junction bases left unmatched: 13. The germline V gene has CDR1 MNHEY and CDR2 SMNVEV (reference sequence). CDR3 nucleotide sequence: TGTGCCAGCAGAAATCTAGCGGGAGGGAGCAATGAGCAGTACTTC. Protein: CASRNLAGGSNEQYF.

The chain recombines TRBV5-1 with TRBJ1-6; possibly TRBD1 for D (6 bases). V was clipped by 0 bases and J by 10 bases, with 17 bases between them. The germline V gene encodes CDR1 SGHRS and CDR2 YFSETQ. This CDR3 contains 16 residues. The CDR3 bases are TGCGCCAGCAGCTTGGCCGGCAGGGGTGCCGTATCACCCCTCCACTTT. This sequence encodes CASSLAGRGAVSPLHF.

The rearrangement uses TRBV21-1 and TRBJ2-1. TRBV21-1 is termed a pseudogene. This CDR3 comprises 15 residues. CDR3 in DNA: TGTGCCAGCAGCAAAGGTAGTACACCCTACAATGAGCAGTTCTTC. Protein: CASSKGSTPYNEQFF.